This TCR beta chain came from a study of blood T cell repertoires in COVID-19. About the study: The origin of the acute and convalescent COVID-19 samples was the United States, Italy and Spain.

The CDR3 sequence is 14 residues long. Germline CDR1 reads SGHAT; CDR2 reads FQNNGV. Trimming cost V 8 bases and J 7 bases, with 17 bases left between them. Clones were read by immunoSEQ multiplex PCR, and TCRdb kept only the in-frame ones, dropping some. Of over 350,000 clones detected, around 89% appear once; the ten largest clones hold more than 0.85%. This clonotype was sampled from a woman younger than 45 with acute COVID-19. Sequencing was performed on PBMCs or T cells enriched from blood (not recorded which). The rearrangement joins TRBV11-2 to TRBJ2-2; D perhaps matches TRBD1 (6 bases). The CDR3 protein is CASWYRAAGGELFF. DNA of the CDR3: TGTGCCAGCTGGTACAGGGCAGCCGGCGGGGAGCTGTTTTTT.